This T cell receptor (beta chain) was sequenced for a study of T cell repertoires in cytomegalovirus infection. Study-level background: The authors relied on CMV epitopes, both recently identified HLA-C-restricted and well-studied HLA-B-restricted. Indications of both CMV infection and matching HLA type were provided by public TCR beta signatures.

TCRdb re-derived calls from the reads in MiXCR, one entry per CDR3 protein. The top ten hold around 60% of the sample, which has some 220,000 distinct CDR3 sequences, 35% to 40% seen once. Of note for this clonotype: What it binds is not known.

The study's findings and limits: Predominance within the ex vivo response was attributable to HLA-C-restricted CMV-specific TCR beta clonotypes.

There are 20 residues in the CDR3. Germline V gives CDR1 MDHEN, CDR2 SYDVKM. Trimming took 5 bases from V and 4 from J; bases not matched to a gene: 19. This TCR came from a human donor in good health (CMV status not recorded). Some clones in this sample may be carry-over from other donors' samples. V is TRBV28 and J is TRBJ2-1; 11 bases match TRBD1. The source material was CD8+ T cells from cultured PBMCs, sampled from culture after CMV antigen stimulation. As DNA, the CDR3 is TGTGCCAGCAGTCCCCTGGACAGGGGGCGCCTCGGTCCCAGATACAATGAGCAGTTCTTC. This translates into CASSPLDRGRLGPRYNEQFF.